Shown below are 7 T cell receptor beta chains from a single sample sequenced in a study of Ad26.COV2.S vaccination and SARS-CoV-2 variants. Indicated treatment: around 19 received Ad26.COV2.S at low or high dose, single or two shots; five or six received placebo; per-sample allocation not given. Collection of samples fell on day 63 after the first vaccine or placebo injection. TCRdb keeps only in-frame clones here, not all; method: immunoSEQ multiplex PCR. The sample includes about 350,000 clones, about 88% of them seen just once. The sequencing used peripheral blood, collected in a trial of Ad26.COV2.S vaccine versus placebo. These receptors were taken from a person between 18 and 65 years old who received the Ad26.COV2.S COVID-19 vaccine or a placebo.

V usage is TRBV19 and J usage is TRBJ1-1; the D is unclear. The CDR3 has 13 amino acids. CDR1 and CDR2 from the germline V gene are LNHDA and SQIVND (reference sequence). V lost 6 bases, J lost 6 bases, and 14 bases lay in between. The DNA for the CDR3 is TGTGCCAGTAGCCCGGGGTCGGTCCCTGAAGCTTTCTTT. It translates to CASSPGSVPEAFF.

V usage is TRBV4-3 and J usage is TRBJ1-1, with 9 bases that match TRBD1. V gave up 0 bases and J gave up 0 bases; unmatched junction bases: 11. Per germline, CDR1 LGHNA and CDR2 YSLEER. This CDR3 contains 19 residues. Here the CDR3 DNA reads TGCGCCAGCAGCCAAGATTCCCCTGGGAGACAGGGGGTGAACACTGAAGCTTTCTTT. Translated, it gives CASSQDSPGRQGVNTEAFF.

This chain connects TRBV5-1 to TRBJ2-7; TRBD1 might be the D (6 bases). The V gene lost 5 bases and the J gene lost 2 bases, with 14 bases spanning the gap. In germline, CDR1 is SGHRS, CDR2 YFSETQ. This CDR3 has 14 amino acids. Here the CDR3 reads CASSQTTGTYEQYF. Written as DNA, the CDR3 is TGCGCCAGCAGTCAAACGACAGGCACCTACGAGCAGTACTTC.

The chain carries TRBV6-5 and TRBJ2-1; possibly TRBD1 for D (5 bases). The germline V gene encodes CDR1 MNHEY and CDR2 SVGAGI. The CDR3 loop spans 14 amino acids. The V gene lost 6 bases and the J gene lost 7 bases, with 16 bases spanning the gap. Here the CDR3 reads CASRRTQKWNEQFF. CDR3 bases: TGTGCCAGCAGGCGGACACAAAAGTGGAATGAGCAGTTCTTC.

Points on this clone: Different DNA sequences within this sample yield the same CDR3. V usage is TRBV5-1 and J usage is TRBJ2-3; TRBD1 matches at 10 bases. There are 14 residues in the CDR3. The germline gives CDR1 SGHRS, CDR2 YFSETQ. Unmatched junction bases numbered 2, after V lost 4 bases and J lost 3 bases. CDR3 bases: TGCGCCAGCAGCCCGGGACAGGGGACAGATACGCAGTATTTT. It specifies CASSPGQGTDTQYF.

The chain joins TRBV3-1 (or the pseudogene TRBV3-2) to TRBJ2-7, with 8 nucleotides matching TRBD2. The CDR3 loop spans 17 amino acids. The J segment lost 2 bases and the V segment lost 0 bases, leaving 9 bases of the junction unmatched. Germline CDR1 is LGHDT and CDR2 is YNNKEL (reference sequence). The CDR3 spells CASSQDGDSGATYEQYF. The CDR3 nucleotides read TGTGCCAGCAGCCAAGACGGCGATAGCGGGGCTACCTACGAGCAGTACTTC.

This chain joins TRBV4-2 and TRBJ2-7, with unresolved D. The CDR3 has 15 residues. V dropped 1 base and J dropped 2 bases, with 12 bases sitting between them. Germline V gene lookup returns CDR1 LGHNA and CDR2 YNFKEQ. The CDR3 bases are TGTGCCAGCAGCCAAGCGGCCCCTGATGCCTACGAGCAGTACTTC. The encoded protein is CASSQAAPDAYEQYF.